Sequencing of this TCR beta chain was carried out in a study of T cell responses to AZD1222 COVID-19 vaccine. Sequencing was performed with immunoSEQ multiplex PCR; in TCRdb, only in-frame clones are kept and a portion is missing. This sample has around 110,000 clones, with around 92% found just once. Per the germline V gene, CDR1 is SGHTA and CDR2 is FQGTGA. V was cut by 5 bases and J by 5 bases, with 12 bases left in between. CDR3 length: 13 residues. A few counts support this clone. The antigen is unknown. Findings and limits, study-wide: Donors, mostly white British, included more females; clonal diversity was possibly underestimated.

This TCR came from an adult in good health. Sequenced here: peripheral blood, sampled on day 0 of AZD1222 vaccination. The gene calls are TRBV7-3 and TRBJ1-2, with no clear D. The CDR3 bases are TGTGCCAGCAGCCCCTCCACGGAGTATGGCTACACCTTC. The encoded protein is CASSPSTEYGYTF.